These T cell receptor beta chains were read from a single sample in a study of brain metastases from non-small cell lung cancer. The method was immunoSEQ multiplex PCR; TCRdb's version includes in-frame clones alone and lacks a portion of them. The repertoire has approximately 7,800 clones, 70% to 90% of them found once; the top ten carry about 4%. Sequences were obtained from primary lung tumor tissue. Every receptor here comes from a donor older than 35 with non-small cell lung cancer. The CDR3 runs from the conserved cysteine through the conserved F or W. D genes are given only for firm matches. Clone size is shown for a subset of rows, as once, few, many or a class of expanded clone.

v_gene	d_gene	j_gene	abundance	CDR3aa	CDR3nt
TRBV3-1/TRBV3-2	.	TRBJ1-3	.	CASSQVAGRTESGNTIYF	TGTGCCAGCAGCCAAGTAGCCGGACGTACAGAATCTGGAAACACCATATATTTT
TRBV6-5	.	TRBJ1-5	.	CASNHQGEGYQPQHF	TGTGCCAGCAATCACCAGGGCGAGGGATACCAGCCCCAGCATTTT
TRBV20-1	TRBD1	TRBJ1-2	.	CNASETGGAGYTF	TGCAATGCTAGTGAGACAGGGGGCGCCGGCTACACCTTC
TRBV6-5	.	TRBJ2-1	.	CASSYLGPGTYSRQFF	TGTGCCAGCAGTTACTTAGGACCGGGGACCTACAGTCGGCAGTTCTTC
TRBV7-8	.	TRBJ1-5	.	CASSLGGLDQPQHF	TGTGCCAGCAGCTTAGGGGGATTAGATCAGCCCCAGCATTTT
TRBV27	.	TRBJ1-1	.	CVSSLGRISGIEAFF	TGTGTCAGCAGTTTAGGGAGGATATCAGGCATTGAAGCTTTCTTT
TRBV24-1	.	TRBJ2-7	.	CATSDLYGWQSYEQYF	TGTGCCACCAGTGATTTGTACGGGTGGCAGTCCTACGAGCAGTACTTC
TRBV7-9	.	TRBJ1-1	.	CASSLILTGDVNTEAFF	TGTGCCAGCAGCTTAATTTTAACAGGTGACGTTAACACTGAAGCTTTCTTT
TRBV7-2	TRBD1	TRBJ1-2	.	CASSLEGAPGYGYTF	TGTGCCAGCAGCTTAGAGGGGGCGCCGGGATATGGCTACACCTTC
TRBV7-8	.	TRBJ2-1	.	CASSPGWEQFF	TGTGCCAGCAGCCCGGGTTGGGAGCAGTTCTTC
TRBV5-1	.	TRBJ1-1	.	CASSLLGNTEAFF	TGCGCCAGCAGCTTGCTAGGGAACACTGAAGCTTTCTTT
TRBV19	TRBD1	TRBJ1-4	.	CASTLYGTGNEKLFF	TGTGCCAGTACCCTTTACGGGACAGGGAATGAAAAACTGTTTTTT
TRBV2	.	TRBJ1-2	.	CASVKTEGLYGYTF	TGTGCCAGCGTCAAGACGGAAGGGCTATATGGCTACACCTTC
TRBV2	.	TRBJ2-4	.	CASSWGSGDMGIQYF	TGTGCCAGCAGTTGGGGATCCGGCGACATGGGCATTCAGTACTTC
TRBV6-5	TRBD1	TRBJ1-1	few	CASTTRQGATEAFF	TGTGCCAGCACCACCAGACAGGGGGCCACTGAAGCTTTCTTT
TRBV7-8	.	TRBJ1-1	.	CASSLVNTEAFF	TGTGCCAGCAGCTTAGTGAACACTGAAGCTTTCTTT
TRBV7-8	.	TRBJ1-1	.	CASSLTLTTEAFF	TGTGCCAGCAGCCTGACACTCACCACTGAAGCTTTCTTT
TRBV6-6	TRBD1	TRBJ2-1	.	CASQGTGGNEQFF	TGTGCCAGCCAGGGGACAGGGGGAAATGAGCAGTTCTTC
TRBV4-3	.	TRBJ1-4	.	CASSLEGPYGEKLFF	TGCGCCAGCAGCCTAGAAGGACCTTATGGGGAAAAACTGTTTTTT
TRBV6-5	.	TRBJ2-2	.	CASSSTGENTGELFF	TGTGCCAGCAGTTCGACAGGAGAGAACACTGGGGAGCTGTTTTTT
TRBV19	.	TRBJ2-1	.	CASSIHSEKYNEQFF	TGTGCCAGTAGTATCCACTCAGAAAAGTACAATGAGCAGTTCTTC
TRBV7-2	.	TRBJ2-4	.	CASSQQIAKNIQYF	TGTGCCAGCAGCCAGCAGATAGCCAAAAACATTCAGTACTTC
TRBV5-4	TRBD1	TRBJ2-5	.	CASSLSLVTGGGETQYF	TGTGCCAGCAGCTTGAGTCTGGTGACAGGGGGCGGGGAGACCCAGTACTTC
TRBV5-6	.	TRBJ2-3	.	CASSLQGDTQYF	TGTGCCAGCAGCTTACAGGGAGATACGCAGTATTTT
TRBV2	.	TRBJ2-1	.	CASSRDLNNEQFF	TGTGCCAGCAGTCGAGATCTTAACAATGAGCAGTTCTTC
TRBV6-6	.	TRBJ1-5	.	CASSSFQGSNQPQHF	TGTGCCAGCAGTTCATTTCAGGGAAGCAATCAGCCCCAGCATTTT
TRBV24-1	TRBD1	TRBJ2-7	once	CATSTGTGGYEQYF	TGTGCCACCAGTACCGGGACAGGGGGCTACGAGCAGTACTTC
TRBV5-5	TRBD1	TRBJ2-3	.	CASSPSGTERTDTQYF	TGTGCCAGCAGCCCATCCGGGACAGAACGCACAGATACGCAGTATTTT
TRBV7-2	TRBD2	TRBJ2-7	once	CASSAAGLATYEQYF	TGTGCCAGCAGCGCCGCGGGACTAGCTACCTACGAGCAGTACTTC
TRBV5-1	TRBD2	TRBJ2-1	.	CASSLGSGGSYNEQFF	TGCGCCAGCAGCTTGGGTAGCGGGGGGTCTTACAATGAGCAGTTCTTC
TRBV30	.	TRBJ2-7	.	CAGRTESYEQYF	TGTGCCGGGAGGACTGAGTCCTACGAGCAGTACTTC
TRBV5-6	.	TRBJ1-5	.	CASSFNDWGKGDQPQHF	TGTGCCAGCAGCTTTAACGATTGGGGTAAGGGGGATCAGCCCCAGCATTTT
TRBV3-1/TRBV3-2	TRBD1	TRBJ2-4	.	CASSQPTGGALAKNIQYF	TGTGCCAGCAGCCAGCCTACAGGGGGCGCCTTGGCCAAAAACATTCAGTACTTC
TRBV12-3/TRBV12-4	.	TRBJ1-1	.	CASRAGVNTEAFF	TGTGCCAGCAGGGCAGGTGTGAACACTGAAGCTTTCTTT
TRBV7-2	.	TRBJ1-2	.	CASSPHAFLSGYTF	TGTGCCAGCAGTCCCCATGCATTCTTGTCCGGCTACACCTTC
TRBV19	.	TRBJ1-2	few	CASSSEAGTHGYTF	TGTGCCAGTAGTTCCGAGGCTGGTACTCATGGCTACACCTTC
TRBV7-9	TRBD1	TRBJ2-7	.	CASSPGQGRAYEQYF	TGTGCCAGCAGCCCCGGACAGGGACGGGCGTACGAGCAGTACTTC
TRBV29-1	.	TRBJ1-2	.	CSVGGQGGVEGYTF	TGCAGCGTTGGGGGGCAGGGCGGGGTGGAAGGCTACACCTTC
TRBV4-3	.	TRBJ1-6	.	CASSQAKTENSPLHF	TGCGCCAGCAGCCAAGCCAAGACCGAGAATTCACCTCTCCACTTT
TRBV5-1	TRBD1	TRBJ1-2	once	CASSYGDSRVYGYTF	TGCGCCAGCAGCTATGGGGACAGTAGAGTATATGGCTACACCTTC
TRBV29-1	.	TRBJ1-1	.	CSVGQLNTEAFF	TGCAGCGTTGGCCAATTGAACACTGAAGCTTTCTTT
TRBV28	TRBD2	TRBJ2-1	.	CANSSGLAGSFWGNEQFF	TGTGCCAACAGCTCTGGACTAGCGGGGTCTTTCTGGGGAAATGAGCAGTTCTTC
TRBV27	TRBD2	TRBJ2-7	.	CASSSRSGGTSYEQYF	TGTGCCAGCAGTTCGCGTAGCGGGGGGACCTCCTACGAGCAGTACTTC
TRBV5-1	TRBD2	TRBJ2-3	.	CASSLATSENTQYF	TGCGCCAGCAGCTTGGCTACTAGCGAAAACACGCAGTATTTT
TRBV6-4	.	TRBJ2-3	once	CASSINGGEADTQYF	TGTGCCAGCAGTATAAATGGGGGAGAGGCAGATACGCAGTATTTT
TRBV7-2	TRBD2	TRBJ2-5	.	CASSSGLEETQYF	TGTGCCAGCAGCTCGGGACTAGAAGAGACCCAGTACTTC
TRBV5-4	TRBD1	TRBJ1-3	.	CARARGPEDTIYF	TGTGCCAGAGCTAGGGGGCCAGAAGACACCATATATTTT
TRBV5-6	.	TRBJ1-6	few	CASRGELGSPLHF	TGTGCCAGCAGGGGGGAACTAGGATCACCCCTCCACTTT
TRBV4-3	.	TRBJ2-1	.	CASSQERSTGWAEQFF	TGCGCCAGCAGCCAAGAAAGAAGTACAGGGTGGGCTGAACAGTTCTTC
TRBV19	.	TRBJ2-3	.	CASSIGRVSTDTQYF	TGTGCCAGTAGTATCGGCAGGGTAAGCACAGATACGCAGTATTTT
TRBV5-4	.	TRBJ2-1	once	CASSLEPAYNEQFF	TGTGCCAGCAGCTTGGAGCCTGCCTACAATGAGCAGTTCTTC
TRBV2	.	TRBJ2-2	.	CASSKVAGPEPGELFF	TGTGCCAGCAGTAAAGTGGCAGGGCCGGAACCCGGGGAGCTGTTTTTT
TRBV7-2	.	TRBJ1-6	.	CASSETSTGLDSPFHF	TGTGCCAGCAGCGAAACGTCCACAGGGCTGGATTCACCCTTCCACTTT